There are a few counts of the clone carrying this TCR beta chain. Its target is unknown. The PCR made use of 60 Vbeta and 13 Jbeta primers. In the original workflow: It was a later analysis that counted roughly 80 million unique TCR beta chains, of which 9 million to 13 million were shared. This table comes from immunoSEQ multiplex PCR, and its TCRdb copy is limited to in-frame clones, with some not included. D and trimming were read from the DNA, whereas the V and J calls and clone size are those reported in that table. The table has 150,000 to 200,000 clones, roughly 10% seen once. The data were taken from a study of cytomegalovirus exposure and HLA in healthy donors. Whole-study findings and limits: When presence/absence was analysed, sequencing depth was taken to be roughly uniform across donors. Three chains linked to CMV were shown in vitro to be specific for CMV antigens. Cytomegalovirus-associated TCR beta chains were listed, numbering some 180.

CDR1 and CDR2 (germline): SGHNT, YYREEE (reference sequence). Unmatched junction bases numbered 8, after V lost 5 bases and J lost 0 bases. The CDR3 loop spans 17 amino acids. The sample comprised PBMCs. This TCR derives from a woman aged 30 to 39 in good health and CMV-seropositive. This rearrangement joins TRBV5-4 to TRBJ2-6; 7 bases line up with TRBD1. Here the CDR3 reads CASRLETGSSGANVLTF. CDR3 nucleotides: TGTGCCAGCAGACTCGAGACAGGGTCCTCTGGGGCCAACGTCCTGACTTTC.